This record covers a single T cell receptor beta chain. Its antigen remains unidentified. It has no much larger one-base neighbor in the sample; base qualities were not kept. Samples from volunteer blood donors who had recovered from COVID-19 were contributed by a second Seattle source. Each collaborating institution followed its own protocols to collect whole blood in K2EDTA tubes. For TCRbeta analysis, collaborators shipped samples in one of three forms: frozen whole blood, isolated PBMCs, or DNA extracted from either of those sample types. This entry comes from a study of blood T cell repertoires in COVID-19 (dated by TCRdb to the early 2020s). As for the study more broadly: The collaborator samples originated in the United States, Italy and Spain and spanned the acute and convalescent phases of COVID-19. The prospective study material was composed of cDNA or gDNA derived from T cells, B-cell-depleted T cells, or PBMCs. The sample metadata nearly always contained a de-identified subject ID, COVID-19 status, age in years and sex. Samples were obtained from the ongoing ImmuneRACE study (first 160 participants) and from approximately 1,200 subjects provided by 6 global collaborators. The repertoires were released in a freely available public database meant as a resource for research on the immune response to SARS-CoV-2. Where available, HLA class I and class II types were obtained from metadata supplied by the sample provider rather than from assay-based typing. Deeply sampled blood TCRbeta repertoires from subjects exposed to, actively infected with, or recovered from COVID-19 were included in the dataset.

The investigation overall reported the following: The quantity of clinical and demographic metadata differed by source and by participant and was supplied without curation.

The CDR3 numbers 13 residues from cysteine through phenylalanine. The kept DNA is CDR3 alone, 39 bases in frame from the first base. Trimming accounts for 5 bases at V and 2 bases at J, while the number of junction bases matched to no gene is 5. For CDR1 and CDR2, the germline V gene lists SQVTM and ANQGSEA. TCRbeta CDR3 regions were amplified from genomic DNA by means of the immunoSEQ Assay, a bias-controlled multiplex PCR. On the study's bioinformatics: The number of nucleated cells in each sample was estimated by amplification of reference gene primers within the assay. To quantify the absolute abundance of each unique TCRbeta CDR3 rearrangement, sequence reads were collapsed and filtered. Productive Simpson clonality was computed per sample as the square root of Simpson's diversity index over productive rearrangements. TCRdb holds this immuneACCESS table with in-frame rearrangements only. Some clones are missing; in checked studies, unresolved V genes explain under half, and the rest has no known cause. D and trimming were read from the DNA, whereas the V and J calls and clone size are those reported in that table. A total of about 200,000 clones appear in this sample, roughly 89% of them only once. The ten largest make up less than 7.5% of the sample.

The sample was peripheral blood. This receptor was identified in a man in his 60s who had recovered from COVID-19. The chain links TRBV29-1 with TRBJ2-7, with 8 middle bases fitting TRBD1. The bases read TGCAGCGTTCAGGCAGGGGGCGCCTACGAGCAGTACTTC. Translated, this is CSVQAGGAYEQYF.